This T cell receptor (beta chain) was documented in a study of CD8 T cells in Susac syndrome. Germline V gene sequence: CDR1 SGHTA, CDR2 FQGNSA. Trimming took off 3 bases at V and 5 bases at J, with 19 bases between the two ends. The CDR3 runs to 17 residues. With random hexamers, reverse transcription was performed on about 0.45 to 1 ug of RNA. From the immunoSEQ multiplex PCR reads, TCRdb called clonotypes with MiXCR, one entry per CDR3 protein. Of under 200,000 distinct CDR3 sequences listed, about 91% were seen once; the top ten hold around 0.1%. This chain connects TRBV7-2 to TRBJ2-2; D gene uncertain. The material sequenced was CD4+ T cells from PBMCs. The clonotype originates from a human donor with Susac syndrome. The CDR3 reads CASSFGDLKFLTGELFF. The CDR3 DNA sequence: TGTGCCAGCAGCTTTGGGGATCTAAAGTTCCTAACCGGGGAGCTGTTTTTT.